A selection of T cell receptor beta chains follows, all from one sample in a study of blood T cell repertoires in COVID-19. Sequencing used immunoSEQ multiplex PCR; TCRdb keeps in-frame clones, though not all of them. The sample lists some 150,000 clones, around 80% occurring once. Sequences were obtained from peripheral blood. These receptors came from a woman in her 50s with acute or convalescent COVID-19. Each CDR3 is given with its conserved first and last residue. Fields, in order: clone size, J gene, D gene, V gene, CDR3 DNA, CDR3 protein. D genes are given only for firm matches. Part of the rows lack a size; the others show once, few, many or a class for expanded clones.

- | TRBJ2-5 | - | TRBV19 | TGTGCCAGTAGTATTAGGCGGGGGCCAGAGACCCAGTACTTC | CASSIRRGPETQYF
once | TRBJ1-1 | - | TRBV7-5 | TGTGCCAGAATGACATCCGGGAGGCCGGGAGGCACTGAAGCTTTCTTT | CARMTSGRPGGTEAFF
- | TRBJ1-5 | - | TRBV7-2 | TGTGCCAGCAGCTTACTGAGTAGCAATCAGCCCCAGCATTTT | CASSLLSSNQPQHF
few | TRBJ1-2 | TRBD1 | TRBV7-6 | TGTGCCAGCAACCCAACTGGGAAGGGGGCGGTCGGCTACACCTTC | CASNPTGKGAVGYTF
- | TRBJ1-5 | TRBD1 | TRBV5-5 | TGTGCCAGCAGCACTCACCCGGGACAGGGAGATAGCAATCAGCCCCAGCATTTT | CASSTHPGQGDSNQPQHF
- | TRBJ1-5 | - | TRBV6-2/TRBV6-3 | TGTGCCAGCCGCCCGGGGCCCCAGCAAGGCAATCAGCCCCAGCATTTT | CASRPGPQQGNQPQHF
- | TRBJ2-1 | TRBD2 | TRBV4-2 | TGTGCCAGCAGCCAAGATCTCGCGGGGGGGCCGATAAGCCATGAGCAGTTCTTC | CASSQDLAGGPISHEQFF
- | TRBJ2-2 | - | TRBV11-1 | TGTGCCAGCAAAATCAGGGTCACCGGGGAGCTGTTTTTT | CASKIRVTGELFF
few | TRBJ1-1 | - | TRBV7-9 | TGTGCCAGCAGCTTAGGTTACAGCAACACTGAAGCTTTCTTT | CASSLGYSNTEAFF
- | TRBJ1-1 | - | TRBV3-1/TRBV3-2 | TGTGCCAGCAGCCAAGATGCGGGGAAGGAAACTGAAGCTTTCTTT | CASSQDAGKETEAFF
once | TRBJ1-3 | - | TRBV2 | TGTGCCAGCAGTGACACGGACACCATATATTTT | CASSDTDTIYF
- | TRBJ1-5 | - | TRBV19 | TGTGCCAGTAGTAGACGGACACCGGTCAATCAGCCCCAGCATTTT | CASSRRTPVNQPQHF
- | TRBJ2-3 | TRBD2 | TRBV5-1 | TGCGCCAGCAGCTTAACTAGCGGGAGCCCCCCAGATACGCAGTATTTT | CASSLTSGSPPDTQYF
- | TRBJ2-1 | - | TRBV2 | TGTGCCAGCAGGTCGGAGCGGGCTGACAATGAGCAGTTCTTC | CASRSERADNEQFF
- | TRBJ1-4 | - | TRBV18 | TGTGCCAGCTCACCACGCTCGGTCGCCGGGGAAAAACTGTTTTTT | CASSPRSVAGEKLFF
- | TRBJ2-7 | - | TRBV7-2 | TGTGCCAGCAGCTTAGGTGAGACAATCCTCTCCTACGAGCAGTACTTC | CASSLGETILSYEQYF
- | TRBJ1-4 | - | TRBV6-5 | TGTGCCAGCAGTTACTCGATCAGTGAAAAACTGTTTTTT | CASSYSISEKLFF
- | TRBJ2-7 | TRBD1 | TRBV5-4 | TGTGCCAGCAGCACAGGACAGGGGGCGATCGAGCAGTACTTC | CASSTGQGAIEQYF
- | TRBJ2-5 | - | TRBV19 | TGTGCCAGTAGTATTGGTGGATGGGGAGTGAGGACCCAGTACTTC | CASSIGGWGVRTQYF
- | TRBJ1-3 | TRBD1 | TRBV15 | TGTGCCACCAGCACTGACCGGGACAGGGGTACTGGAAACACCATATATTTT | CATSTDRDRGTGNTIYF
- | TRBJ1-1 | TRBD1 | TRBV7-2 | TGTGCCAGCAGCAACGCCTTTGACAGGGGGGGCACTGAAGCTTTCTTT | CASSNAFDRGGTEAFF
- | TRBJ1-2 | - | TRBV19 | TGTGCCAGTACCCCCTTTACGACAGCCCGAGCTAACTATGGCTACACCTTC | CASTPFTTARANYGYTF
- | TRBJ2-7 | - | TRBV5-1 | TGCGCCAGCCGCCTTAGGACAGAATCCTACGAGCAGTACTTC | CASRLRTESYEQYF
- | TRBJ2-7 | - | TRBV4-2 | TGTGCCAGCAGCCAAGTTTCTGGACAGATTTACGAGCAGTACTTC | CASSQVSGQIYEQYF
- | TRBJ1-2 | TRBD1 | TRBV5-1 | TGCGCCAGCAGCTTCGGGACAGGGGGATATGGCTACACCTTC | CASSFGTGGYGYTF
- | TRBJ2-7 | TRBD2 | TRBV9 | TGTGCCAGCAGCGTAGGACTAGCGGGAGACGAGCAGTACTTC | CASSVGLAGDEQYF
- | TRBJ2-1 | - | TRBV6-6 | TGTGCCAGCAGCCCACAATATGAGCAGTTCTTC | CASSPQYEQFF
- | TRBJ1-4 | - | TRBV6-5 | TGTGCCAGCAGAGAGGAAAAACTGTTTTTT | CASREEKLFF
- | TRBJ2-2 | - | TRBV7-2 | TGTGCCAGCAGCTTAAACAAGAACACCGGGGAGCTGTTTTTT | CASSLNKNTGELFF
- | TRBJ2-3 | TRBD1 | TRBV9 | TGTGCCAGCAGCGCTACAGGGGGCTCACCCACAGATACGCAGTATTTT | CASSATGGSPTDTQYF
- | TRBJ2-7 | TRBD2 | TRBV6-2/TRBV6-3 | TGTGCCAGCAGTGCCTCCGGGACTAGCCGCTACGAGCAGTACTTC | CASSASGTSRYEQYF
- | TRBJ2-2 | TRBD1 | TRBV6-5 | TGTGCCAGCAGTTACTCGGCTCCAGGGGGTAACGGGGAGCTGTTTTTT | CASSYSAPGGNGELFF
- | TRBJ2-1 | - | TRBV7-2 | TGTGCCAGCACCCGACCCACAGTGGGCAATGAGCAGTTCTTC | CASTRPTVGNEQFF
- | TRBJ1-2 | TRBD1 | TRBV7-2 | TGTGCCAGCAGCCTCTTAGGGGACAGGGGTGGCGGCTGCACCTTC | CASSLLGDRGGGCTF
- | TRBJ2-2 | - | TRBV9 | TGTGCCAGCGGGGCCGGGACACAAAACACCGGGGAGCTGTTTTTT | CASGAGTQNTGELFF
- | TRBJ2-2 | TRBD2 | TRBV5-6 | TGTGCCAGCAGCCCAAGGACTAGCGAGAACACCGGGGAGCTGTTTTTT | CASSPRTSENTGELFF
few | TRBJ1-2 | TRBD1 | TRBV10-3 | TGTGCCATCAGTGAGAATTTGGACAGGGAGGGTGGCTACACCTTC | CAISENLDREGGYTF
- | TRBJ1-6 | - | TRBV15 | TGTGCCACCAGCAGCCAACAGGGTGCAAATTCACCCCTCCACTTT | CATSSQQGANSPLHF
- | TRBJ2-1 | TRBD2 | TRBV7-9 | TGTGCCAGCAGCTTAGCGGGACTAGTGACCGATGAGCAGTTCTTC | CASSLAGLVTDEQFF
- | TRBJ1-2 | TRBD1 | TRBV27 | TGTGCCAGCAGTTCACCCGCAGGGGGCTACGGCTACACCTTC | CASSSPAGGYGYTF
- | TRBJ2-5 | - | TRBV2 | TGTGCCAGCAGTTTTGATCGGGGGACCCAGTACTTC | CASSFDRGTQYF
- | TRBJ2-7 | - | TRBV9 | TGTGCCAGCAGCGTTAATCCAGGGTCCTACGAGCAGTACTTC | CASSVNPGSYEQYF
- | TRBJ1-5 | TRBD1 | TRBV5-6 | TGTGCCAGCAGCTTGTCAGGGGGCTATGGCCAGCCCCAGCATTTT | CASSLSGGYGQPQHF
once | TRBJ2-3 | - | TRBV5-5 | TGTGCCAGCAGCTTCTCATCTGTGCTACTTAATACGCAGTATTTT | CASSFSSVLLNTQYF
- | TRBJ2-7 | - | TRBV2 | TGTGCCAGCAGTGTATTTCGGGGGGAGCAGTACTTC | CASSVFRGEQYF
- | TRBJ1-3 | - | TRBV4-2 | TGTGCCAGCAGCCAACTCTCTGGTAACGGGGCTGGAAACACCATATATTTT | CASSQLSGNGAGNTIYF
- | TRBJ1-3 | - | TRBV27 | TGTGCCAGCAGTTCTGAAGCAGGGAGGTCTGGAAACACCATATATTTT | CASSSEAGRSGNTIYF
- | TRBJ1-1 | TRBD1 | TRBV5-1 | TGCGCCAGCAGCCCCGGGACAGGGGCCTGGGGTGTGGTCACTGAAGCTTTCTTT | CASSPGTGAWGVVTEAFF
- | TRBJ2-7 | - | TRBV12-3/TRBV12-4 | TGTGCCAGCAGTTTGGGAACAGGGTACGAGCAGTACTTC | CASSLGTGYEQYF
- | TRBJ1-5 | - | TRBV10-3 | TGTGCCATCAGCCCGGGACAAGGCCAGCCCCAGCATTTT | CAISPGQGQPQHF
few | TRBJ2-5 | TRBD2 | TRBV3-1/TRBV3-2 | TGTGCCAGCAGGCCCCGGGGGGTGTACCAAGAGACCCAGTACTTC | CASRPRGVYQETQYF
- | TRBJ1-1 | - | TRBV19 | TGTGCCAGCGCCCTAGACGGACTAACTGAAGCTTTCTTT | CASALDGLTEAFF
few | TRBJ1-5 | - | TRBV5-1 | TGCGCCAGCAGCTTGGAGGGGATCAGCAATCAGCCCCAGCATTTT | CASSLEGISNQPQHF
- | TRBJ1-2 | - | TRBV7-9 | TGTGCCAGCAGCTTAGCGGCCGGGGGTATAGGCTATGGCTACACCTTC | CASSLAAGGIGYGYTF
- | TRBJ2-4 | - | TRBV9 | TGTGCCAGCAGCGCTCCTTACGGCAAGGGGGTGAAAAACATTCAGTACTTC | CASSAPYGKGVKNIQYF
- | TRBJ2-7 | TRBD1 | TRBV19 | TGTGCCAGTAGTACTGGGACAGGGAGGTACGAGCAGTACTTC | CASSTGTGRYEQYF